This is a list of T cell receptor beta chains from one sample in a study of response to subunit inactivated influenza vaccine. TCRdb re-called the RT-PCR reads with MiXCR, one entry per CDR3 protein. The sample has 450,000 to 600,000 distinct CDR3 sequences; 16% are singletons. Sequences were derived from CD4+ T cells sorted from PBMCs, sampled less than 30 months after vaccination. These receptors came from a man between 50 and 69 years old who received an inactivated influenza vaccine. Both conserved end residues are part of each CDR3. A D gene is named only where the DNA matches it firmly.

V gene,D gene,CDR3 protein
TRBV24-1,.,CATSDSFRGNEQFF
TRBV6-1,.,CASSEQPMNTEAFF
TRBV15,.,CATSRTGQSSYNEQFF
TRBV20-1,TRBD1,CSAPRTGWYEQYF
TRBV6-5,.,CASSPMYEQYF
TRBV7-9,.,CASRRDGRAPQHF
TRBV20-1,.,CSASGGIDEKLFF
TRBV23-1,TRBD2,CASSPVATSGRENNEQFF
TRBV5-1,.,CASSASDVEKLFF
TRBV7-7,TRBD1,CASSLAGTGVYNEQFF
TRBV28,.,CAWASSMNTEAFF
TRBV11-2,TRBD2,CASSLDGTRQETQYF